The entry below describes one T cell receptor beta chain. TCRdb keeps only in-frame clones here, not all; method: immunoSEQ multiplex PCR. The sample carries some 150,000 clones, more than 80% recorded once. These data come from a study of control samples from healthy donors and cancer patients. There are 13 residues in the CDR3. Per the germline V gene, CDR1 is MGHRA and CDR2 is YSYEKL. The V end was cut by 4 bases, the J end by 5 bases, with 11 bases between. The sequenced sample consisted of blood. The chain uses TRBV4-1 and TRBJ2-5; D is uncertain. The receptor was isolated from a man younger than 35 in good health. The CDR3 DNA is TGCGCCAGCAGCCGTTTCTCCCGGGAGACCCAGTACTTC. Translating it yields CASSRFSRETQYF.